This record looks at one T cell receptor beta chain sequence and its context. This sample was taken from a study of blood T cell repertoires in COVID-19. About the study: The origin of the acute and convalescent COVID-19 samples was the United States, Italy and Spain. PBMCs, B-cell-depleted T cells, or T cells were the source of the cDNA or gDNA that made up the material.

This CDR3 spans 17 amino acids. The germline V gene has CDR1 KGHDR and CDR2 SFDVKD. Trimming removed 0 bases from V and 5 bases from J, with 17 bases in between. The assay was immunoSEQ multiplex PCR, and TCRdb's table has in-frame clones only and misses some. Of around 280,000 clones in the sample, about nine tenths were seen once. The chain recombines TRBV24-1 with TRBJ2-3, with a tentative D call TRBD1 (6 bases). The receptor comes from a woman aged 50 to 65 who had recovered from COVID-19. Sequenced: peripheral blood. In DNA, the CDR3 is TGTGCCACCAGTGATTTGTACGGGACGTTGGGACAAGATACGCAGTATTTT. It encodes CATSDLYGTLGQDTQYF.